The 22 T cell receptor beta chains listed next were all sequenced from one sample in a study of T cell responses to AZD1222 COVID-19 vaccine. TCRdb's table, derived via immunoSEQ multiplex PCR, lists solely in-frame clones and lacks some. This table holds about 70,000 clones, about 85% found once. Sequenced here: peripheral blood, sampled on day 0 of AZD1222 vaccination. Source of these receptors: an adult in good health.

The rearrangement joins TRBV7-2 to TRBJ2-1, with TRBD2 matching 9 bases. The CDR3 runs 18 residues. CDR1 and CDR2 (germline): SGHTA, FQGNSA. The junction had 10 bases not matched to a gene; V was cut back by 2 bases and J by 2 bases. The CDR3 nucleotides read TGTGCCAGCAGCTTACGGTCTGGCGGGGGGGCCCCCTACAATGAGCAGTTCTTC. It is translated as CASSLRSGGGAPYNEQFF. The complete variable domain, with remaining parts taken from reference TRBV7-2 and TRBJ2-1, reads GAGVSQSPSNKVTEKGKDVELRCDPISGHTALYWYRQSLGQGLEFLIYFQGNSAPDKSGLPSDRFSAERTGGSVSTLTIQRTQQEDSAVYLCASSLRSGGGAPYNEQFFGPGTRLTVL.

This clone was picked up a small number of times. This rearrangement joins TRBV5-1 to TRBJ2-7, with 15 bases fitting TRBD2. V lost 3 bases to trimming and J lost 1 base; unmatched junction nucleotides: 8. The germline V gene encodes CDR1 SGHRS and CDR2 YFSETQ. The CDR3 has 18 residues. The CDR3 nucleotides are TGCGCCAGCAGCTACTTCGGGACTAGCGGGGGGTTATCCTACGAGCAGTACTTC. Its protein is CASSYFGTSGGLSYEQYF. Complete variable domain (other parts from reference TRBV5-1 and TRBJ2-7): KAGVTQTPRYLIKTRGQQVTLSCSPISGHRSVSWYQQTPGQGLQFLFEYFSETQRNKGNFPGRFSGRQFSNSRSEMNVSTLELGDSALYLCASSYFGTSGGLSYEQYFGPGTRLTVT.

The rearrangement joins TRBV5-6 to TRBJ1-6; D is undetermined. Looked up from germline, CDR1 is SGHDT and CDR2 is YYEEEE. V was shortened by 4 bases and J by 8 bases, with 16 bases between the two germline ends. The CDR3 spans 15 residues. The CDR3 sequence: CASSLLRRRDSPLHF. The CDR3 DNA reads TGTGCCAGCAGCCTCTTGAGGCGTCGGGATTCACCCCTCCACTTT.

The chain joins TRBV5-1 to TRBJ2-3; D ambiguous. The V gene lost 0 bases and the J gene lost 5 bases, with 4 bases spanning the gap. There are 12 residues in the CDR3. Germline V gene lookup returns CDR1 SGHRS and CDR2 YFSETQ. The CDR3 bases are TGCGCCAGCAGCTTGGAGGTAGATACGCAGTATTTT. Translation gives CASSLEVDTQYF.

This sequence joins TRBV12-3 or TRBV12-4 and TRBJ1-3, with D hard to call. V shed 6 bases and J shed 7 bases, with 10 bases lying between them. This CDR3 spans 12 amino acids. The CDR3 DNA follows: TGTGCCAGCAGCGGGGAGGCGAACACCATATATTTT. Its translation is CASSGEANTIYF.

The chain employs TRBV6-5 and TRBJ2-2; D perhaps matches TRBD2 (6 bases). Per germline, CDR1 MNHEY and CDR2 SVGAGI. The CDR3 contains 14 residues. Trimming shortened V by 10 bases and J by 2 bases, and 14 bases separated the two germline ends. The DNA for the CDR3 is TGTGCCACCCCTCGGGGGAGTAACACCGGGGAGCTGTTTTTT. As protein: CATPRGSNTGELFF.

This chain joins TRBV2 and TRBJ1-6; D remains ambiguous. The CDR3 length is 12 residues. V gave up 1 base and J gave up 10 bases, with 5 bases separating them. Germline V gene lookup returns CDR1 SNHLY and CDR2 FYNNEI. CDR3 region: CASSEGESPLHF. The DNA for the CDR3 is TGTGCCAGCAGTGAAGGGGAATCACCCCTCCACTTT.

The chain couples TRBV18 to TRBJ1-5; tentative D call: TRBD1 (6 bases). Germline V gene data show CDR1 as KGHSH and CDR2 as LQKENI. The V end lost 3 bases, the J end lost 4 bases, and 16 bases lay between the germline ends. The CDR3 sequence is 16 residues long. The CDR3 reads CASSPSGGGRNQPQHF. The CDR3 DNA is TGTGCCAGCTCACCTTCGGGGGGCGGAAGAAATCAGCCCCAGCATTTT.

The rearrangement uses TRBV18 and TRBJ2-5; D ambiguous. Germline CDR1 and CDR2: KGHSH and LQKENI. With 1 base removed from V and 5 bases from J, the gap between germline ends came to 17 bases. This CDR3 is built from 16 residues. The CDR3 loop is CASSPLGEPVGETQYF. CDR3 DNA sequence: TGTGCCAGCTCACCACTCGGTGAACCGGTGGGGGAGACCCAGTACTTC.

The chain is built from TRBV7-3 and TRBJ2-5; 7 nucleotides line up with TRBD1. V shed 4 bases, J shed 5 bases, and the junction held 4 bases outside the gene matches. CDR1 SGHTA and CDR2 FQGTGA come from the germline V gene. The CDR3 consists of 13 residues. The CDR3 DNA is TGTGCCAGCAGCTACAGGGGTCGGGAGACCCAGTACTTC. Protein: CASSYRGRETQYF.

DNA of the CDR3: TGTGCCAGCAGCTCGGGACTGGGGGGGTTAGATACGCAGTATTTT. This sequence encodes CASSSGLGGLDTQYF. The chain links TRBV11-2 to TRBJ2-3; 7 bases line up with TRBD2. Germline CDR1 reads SGHAT; CDR2 reads FQNNGV. V shed 4 bases, J shed 5 bases, and the junction held 9 bases outside the gene matches. CDR3 length: 15 residues.

The chain joins TRBV2 to TRBJ1-2; no firm D call. This CDR3 contains 14 residues. V was trimmed by 10 bases and J by 3 bases, leaving 18 bases between them. Germline V lookup: CDR1 SNHLY, CDR2 FYNNEI. The CDR3 loop is CAKDLSPKDYGYTF. CDR3 in DNA: TGTGCCAAAGACCTGTCCCCGAAGGACTATGGCTACACCTTC.

The chain combines TRBV12-5 with TRBJ1-4, with 9 bases aligning to TRBD1. V gave up 5 bases and J gave up 0 bases; unmatched junction bases: 7. This CDR3 contains 17 residues. Per the germline V gene, CDR1 is LGHNT and CDR2 is FRNRAP. The CDR3 here is CASGLGQGDATNEKLFF. Written as DNA, the CDR3 is TGTGCTAGTGGTCTGGGACAGGGAGACGCAACTAATGAAAAACTGTTTTTT.

The chain recombines TRBV11-3 with TRBJ1-2; no clear D. Germline CDR1 reads SGHNT; CDR2 reads YENEEA. The CDR3 consists of 12 residues. The V and J ends lost 8 bases and 4 bases respectively, with 11 bases between them. The chain's CDR3 is CASASDSYGYTF. The CDR3 DNA follows: TGTGCCAGCGCGTCGGATTCCTATGGCTACACCTTC. Supplemented by reference TRBV11-3 and TRBJ1-2, the full variable domain reads EAGVVQSPRYKIIEKKQPVAFWCNPISGHNTLYWYLQNLGQGPELLIRYENEEAVDDSQLPKDRFSAERLKGVDSTLKIQPAELGDSAVYLCASASDSYGYTFGSGTRLTVV.

This clone was recorded a few times. The chain links TRBV3-1 (or the pseudogene TRBV3-2) to TRBJ2-1, with TRBD2 identical over 7 bases. V was pared by 0 bases and J by 7 bases, with 6 bases of the junction left unmatched. CDR1 is LGHDT, CDR2 YNNKEL, per germline (reference sequence). The CDR3 sequence is 15 residues long. For the CDR3, the DNA is TGTGCCAGCAGCCAAGAATCACTAGCGCGGAATGAGCAGTTCTTC. It is translated as CASSQESLARNEQFF.

J is TRBJ2-7 and V is TRBV12-5, with D maybe TRBD1 (6 bases). This CDR3 is 17 amino acids long. CDR1 and CDR2 from the germline V gene are LGHNT and FRNRAP. Trimming left V 1 base short and J 0 bases short, with 16 bases between. CDR3 sequence: CASGLDALGTFSYEQYF. DNA for the CDR3: TGTGCTAGTGGTTTGGACGCTCTCGGGACATTCTCCTACGAGCAGTACTTC. Together with reference TRBV12-5 and TRBJ2-7, the CDR3 gives the full variable domain: DARVTQTPRHKVTEMGQEVTMRCQPILGHNTVFWYRQTMMQGLELLAYFRNRAPLDDSGMPKDRFSAEMPDATLATLKIQPSEPRDSAVYFCASGLDALGTFSYEQYFGPGTRLTVT.

J is TRBJ2-1 and V is TRBV12-5, with 11 nucleotides matching TRBD1. The CDR3 contains 15 residues. J lost 9 bases, V lost 6 bases, and 10 bases had no gene match. The germline V gene has CDR1 LGHNT and CDR2 FRNRAP. The chain's CDR3 is CASGTPGQGEGEQFF. The CDR3 DNA reads as TGTGCTAGTGGGACACCGGGACAGGGGGAGGGTGAGCAGTTCTTC.

The chain combines TRBV5-8 with TRBJ2-1; D gene uncertain. Trimming cost V 4 bases and J 9 bases, with 14 bases left between them. Germline lookup yields CDR1 SGHTS and CDR2 YDEGEE. This CDR3 is 13 amino acids long. CDR3 sequence: CASSPSTNGEQFF. CDR3 sequence (DNA): TGTGCCAGCAGCCCAAGCACTAATGGTGAGCAGTTCTTC.

This sequence joins TRBV9 and TRBJ1-6, with D tentatively TRBD1 (5 bases). The CDR3 covers 15 residues. The V and J ends lost 4 bases and 9 bases respectively, with 17 bases between them. The germline V gene encodes CDR1 SGDLS and CDR2 YYNGEE. CDR3: CASSLIGAAVSPLHF. The CDR3 bases are TGTGCCAGCAGCCTTATAGGGGCCGCCGTTTCACCCCTCCACTTT.

The CDR3 spells CASSLAFFTRQGSYEQYF. DNA of the CDR3: TGTGCCAGCAGCTTAGCCTTTTTTACGAGACAGGGTTCCTACGAGCAGTACTTC. The rearrangement joins TRBV11-3 to TRBJ2-7; 7 bases align to TRBD1. The junction had 13 bases not matched to a gene; V was cut back by 1 base and J by 1 base. CDR1 is SGHNT, CDR2 YENEEA, per germline. The CDR3 runs 18 residues.

The chain has TRBV6-6 and TRBJ2-6; D is unclear. V gave up 5 bases and J gave up 2 bases, with 7 bases separating them. Germline lookup yields CDR1 MNHNY and CDR2 SVGAGI (reference sequence). There are 14 residues in the CDR3. The CDR3 coding sequence is TGTGCCAGCAGTAACCCCGCTGGGGCCAACGTCCTGACTTTC. Translation gives CASSNPAGANVLTF.

The CDR3 DNA follows: TGTGCCAGCAGCACAGACGGGACAGGGAGAAACACCATATATTTT. This translates into CASSTDGTGRNTIYF. The chain recombines TRBV9 with TRBJ1-3; 9 bases line up with TRBD1. Germline trimming cut 4 bases from V and 5 bases from J; bases unmatched to any gene: 7. The CDR3 is made up of 15 amino acids. Per germline, CDR1 SGDLS and CDR2 YYNGEE. Combining the CDR3 with reference TRBV9 and TRBJ1-3 gives the whole variable domain DSGVTQTPKHLITATGQRVTLRCSPRSGDLSVYWYQQSLDQGLQFLIQYYNGEERAKGNILERFSAQQFPDLHSELNLSSLELGDSALYFCASSTDGTGRNTIYFGEGSWLTVV.